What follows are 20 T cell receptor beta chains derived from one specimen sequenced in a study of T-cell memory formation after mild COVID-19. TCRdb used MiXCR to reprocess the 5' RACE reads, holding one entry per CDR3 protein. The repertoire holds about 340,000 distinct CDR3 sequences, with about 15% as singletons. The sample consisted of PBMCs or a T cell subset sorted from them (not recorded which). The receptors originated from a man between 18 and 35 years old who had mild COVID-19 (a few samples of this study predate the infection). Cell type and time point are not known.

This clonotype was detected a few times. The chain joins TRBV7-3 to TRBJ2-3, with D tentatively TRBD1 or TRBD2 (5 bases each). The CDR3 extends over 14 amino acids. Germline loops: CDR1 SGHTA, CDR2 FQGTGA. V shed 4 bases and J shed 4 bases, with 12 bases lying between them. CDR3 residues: CASSSGTRADTQYF. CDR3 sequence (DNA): TGTGCCAGCAGCTCAGGGACCAGGGCAGATACGCAGTATTTT.

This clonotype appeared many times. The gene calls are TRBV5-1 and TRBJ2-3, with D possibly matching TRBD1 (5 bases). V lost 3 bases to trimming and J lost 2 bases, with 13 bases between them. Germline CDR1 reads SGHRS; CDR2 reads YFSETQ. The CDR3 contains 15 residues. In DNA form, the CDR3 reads TGCGCCAGCAGCTCAGGTTCAGGGCTCACAGATACGCAGTATTTT. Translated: CASSSGSGLTDTQYF.

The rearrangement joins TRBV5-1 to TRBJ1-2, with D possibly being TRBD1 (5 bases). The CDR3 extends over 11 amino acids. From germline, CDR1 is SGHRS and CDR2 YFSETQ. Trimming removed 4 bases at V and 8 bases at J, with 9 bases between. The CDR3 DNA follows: TGCGCCAGCAGCGACAGCGGGGGCTACACCTTC. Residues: CASSDSGGYTF. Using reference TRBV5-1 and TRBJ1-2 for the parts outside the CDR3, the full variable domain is KAGVTQTPRYLIKTRGQQVTLSCSPISGHRSVSWYQQTPGQGLQFLFEYFSETQRNKGNFPGRFSGRQFSNSRSEMNVSTLELGDSALYLCASSDSGGYTFGSGTRLTVV.

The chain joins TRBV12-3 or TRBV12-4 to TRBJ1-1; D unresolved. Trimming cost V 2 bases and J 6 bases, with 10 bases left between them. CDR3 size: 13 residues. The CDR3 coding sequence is TGTGCCAGCAGTTTAATTGATACCTCTGAAGCTTTCTTT. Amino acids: CASSLIDTSEAFF.

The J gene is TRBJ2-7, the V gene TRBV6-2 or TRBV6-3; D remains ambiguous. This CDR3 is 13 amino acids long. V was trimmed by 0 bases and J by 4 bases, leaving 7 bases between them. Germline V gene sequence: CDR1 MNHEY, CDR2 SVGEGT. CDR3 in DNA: TGTGCCAGCAGTTACTCAAAAGTTTACGAGCAGTACGTC. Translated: CASSYSKVYEQYV.

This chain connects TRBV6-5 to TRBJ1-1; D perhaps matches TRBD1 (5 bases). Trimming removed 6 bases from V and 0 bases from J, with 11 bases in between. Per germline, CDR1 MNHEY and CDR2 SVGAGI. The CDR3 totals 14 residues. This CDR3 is CASSPEGMNTEAFF. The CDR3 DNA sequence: TGTGCCAGCAGCCCCGAGGGGATGAACACTGAAGCTTTCTTT.

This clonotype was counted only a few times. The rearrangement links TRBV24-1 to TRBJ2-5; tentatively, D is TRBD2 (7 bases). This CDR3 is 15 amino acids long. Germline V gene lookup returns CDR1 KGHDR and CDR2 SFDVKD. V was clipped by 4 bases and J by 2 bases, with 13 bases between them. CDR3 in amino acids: CATSDLGGGQETQYF. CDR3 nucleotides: TGTGCCACCAGTGACCTGGGAGGGGGACAAGAGACCCAGTACTTC.

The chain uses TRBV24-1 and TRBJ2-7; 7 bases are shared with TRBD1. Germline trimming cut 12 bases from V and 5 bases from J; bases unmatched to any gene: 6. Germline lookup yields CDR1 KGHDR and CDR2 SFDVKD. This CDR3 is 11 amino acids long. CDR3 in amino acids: CAPDRADEQYV. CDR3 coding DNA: TGTGCCCCCGACAGGGCTGACGAGCAGTACGTC.

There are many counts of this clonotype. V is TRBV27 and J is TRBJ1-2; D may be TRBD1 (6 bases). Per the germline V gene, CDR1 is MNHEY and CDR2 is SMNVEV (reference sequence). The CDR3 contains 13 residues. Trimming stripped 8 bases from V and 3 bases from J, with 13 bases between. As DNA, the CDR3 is TGTGCCAGCGGTCCCACAGGGTACTATGGCTACACCTTC. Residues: CASGPTGYYGYTF.

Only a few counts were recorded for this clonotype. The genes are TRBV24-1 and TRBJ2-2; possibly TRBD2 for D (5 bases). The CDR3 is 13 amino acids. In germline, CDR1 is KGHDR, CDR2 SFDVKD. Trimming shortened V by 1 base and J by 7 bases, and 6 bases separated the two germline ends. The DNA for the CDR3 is TGTGCCACCAGTGATTTCGGGATCGGGGAGCTGTTTTTT. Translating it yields CATSDFGIGELFF.

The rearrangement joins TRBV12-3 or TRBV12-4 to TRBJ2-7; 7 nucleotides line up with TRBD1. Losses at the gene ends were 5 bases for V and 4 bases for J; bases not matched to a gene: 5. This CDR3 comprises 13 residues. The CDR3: CASSGQAGYEQYF. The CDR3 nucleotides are TGTGCCAGCAGTGGACAGGCGGGTTACGAGCAGTACTTC.

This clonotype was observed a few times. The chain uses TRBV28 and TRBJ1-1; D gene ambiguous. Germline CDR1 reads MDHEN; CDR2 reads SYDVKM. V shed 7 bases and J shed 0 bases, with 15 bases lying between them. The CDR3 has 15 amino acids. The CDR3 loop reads CASTLGRILNTEAFF. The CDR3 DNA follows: TGTGCCAGCACCCTTGGACGGATTTTGAACACTGAAGCTTTCTTT.

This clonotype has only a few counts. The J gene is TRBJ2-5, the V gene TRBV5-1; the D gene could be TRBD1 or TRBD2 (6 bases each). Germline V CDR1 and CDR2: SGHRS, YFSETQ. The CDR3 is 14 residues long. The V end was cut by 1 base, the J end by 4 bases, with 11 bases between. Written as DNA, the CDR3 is TGCGCCAGCAGCTTGTACGGGGGCAGAGAGACCCAGTACTTC. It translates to CASSLYGGRETQYF.

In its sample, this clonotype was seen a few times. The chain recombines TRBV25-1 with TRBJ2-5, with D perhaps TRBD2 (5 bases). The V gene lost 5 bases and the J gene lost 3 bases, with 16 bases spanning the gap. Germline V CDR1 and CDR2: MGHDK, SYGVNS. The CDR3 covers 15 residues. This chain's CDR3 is CASSYQPDLKETQYF. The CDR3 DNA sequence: TGTGCCAGCAGTTATCAACCGGACTTAAAAGAGACCCAGTACTTC. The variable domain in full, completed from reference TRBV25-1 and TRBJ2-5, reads EADIYQTPRYLVIGTGKKITLECSQTMGHDKMYWYQQDPGMELHLIHYSYGVNSTEKGDLSSESTVSRIRTEHFPLTLESARPSHTSQYLCASSYQPDLKETQYFGPGTRLLVL.

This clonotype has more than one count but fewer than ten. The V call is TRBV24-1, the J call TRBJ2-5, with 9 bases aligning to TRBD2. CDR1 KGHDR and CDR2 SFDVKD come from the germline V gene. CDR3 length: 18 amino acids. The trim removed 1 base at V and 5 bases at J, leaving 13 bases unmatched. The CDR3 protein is CATSDFTYAGGRAETQYF. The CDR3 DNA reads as TGTGCCACCAGTGATTTCACCTACGCGGGGGGGCGGGCTGAGACCCAGTACTTC.

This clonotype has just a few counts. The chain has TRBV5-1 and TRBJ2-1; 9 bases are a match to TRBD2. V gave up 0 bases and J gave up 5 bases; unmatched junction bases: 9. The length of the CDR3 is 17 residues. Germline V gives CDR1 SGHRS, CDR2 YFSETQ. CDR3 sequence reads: CASSLVGLAGTDNEQFF. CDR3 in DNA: TGCGCCAGCAGCTTGGTAGGGCTAGCGGGGACCGACAATGAGCAGTTCTTC.

CDR3 DNA: TGCGCCACAAGGCTACTCCTAAGCACAGATACGCAGTATTTT. It translates to CATRLLLSTDTQYF. The chain joins TRBV5-1 to TRBJ2-3; D not certain. V was pared by 9 bases and J by 0 bases, with 14 bases between. This CDR3 contains 14 residues. Germline assignment: CDR1 SGHRS and CDR2 YFSETQ.

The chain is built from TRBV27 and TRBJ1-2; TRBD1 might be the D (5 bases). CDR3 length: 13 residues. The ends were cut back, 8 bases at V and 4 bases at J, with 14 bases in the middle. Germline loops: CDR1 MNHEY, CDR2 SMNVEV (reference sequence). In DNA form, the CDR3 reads TGTGCCAGCTCGACGACAGCTACCTATGGCTACACCTTC. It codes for CASSTTATYGYTF.

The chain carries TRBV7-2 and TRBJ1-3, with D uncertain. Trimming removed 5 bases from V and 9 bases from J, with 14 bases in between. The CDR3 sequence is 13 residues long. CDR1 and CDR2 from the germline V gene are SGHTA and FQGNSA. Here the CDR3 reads CASSLPLEGTIYF. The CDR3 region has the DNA TGTGCCAGCAGCCTCCCTCTGGAAGGCACCATATATTTT.

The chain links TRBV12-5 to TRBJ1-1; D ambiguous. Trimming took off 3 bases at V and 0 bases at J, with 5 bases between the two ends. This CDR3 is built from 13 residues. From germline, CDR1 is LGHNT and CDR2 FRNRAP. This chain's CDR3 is CASGLSMNTEAFF. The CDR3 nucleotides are TGTGCTAGTGGTTTAAGCATGAACACTGAAGCTTTCTTT. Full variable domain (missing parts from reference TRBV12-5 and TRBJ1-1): DARVTQTPRHKVTEMGQEVTMRCQPILGHNTVFWYRQTMMQGLELLAYFRNRAPLDDSGMPKDRFSAEMPDATLATLKIQPSEPRDSAVYFCASGLSMNTEAFFGQGTRLTVV.